This T cell receptor beta chain is from a study of cytomegalovirus exposure and HLA in healthy donors. Study details: Ancestry clustering placed roughly four fifths of around 400 genotyped donors in the Caucasian-associated cluster. General study results and limits: CMV serostatus was the only recorded immune exposure for donors. Sequencing depth across donors, presence/absence analyses assumed, was roughly uniform.

Use of 60 Vbeta and 13 Jbeta primers characterized the PCR. This table comes from immunoSEQ multiplex PCR, and its TCRdb copy is limited to in-frame clones, with some not included. The sample contains some 150,000 clones, 70% to 85% of which appear only once. Comments on this clone: Its antigen is unidentified.

There are 13 residues in the CDR3. CDR1 and CDR2 from the germline V gene are LGHNT and FRNRAP. Trimming shortened V by 9 bases and J by 1 base, and 11 bases separated the two germline ends. This TCR was recovered from a middle-aged woman in good health and CMV-seronegative. V gene TRBV12-5 combines with J gene TRBJ2-3; TRBD1 might be the D (5 bases). Sample: PBMCs. Here the CDR3 DNA reads TGTGCTAGAGACAGTTATGGCACAGATACGCAGTATTTT. Its protein is CARDSYGTDTQYF.